This entry is about one T cell receptor (beta chain). This sample was taken from a study of blood T cell repertoires in COVID-19. About the study: Specimens from acute and convalescent COVID-19 originated in the United States, Italy and Spain. In each case, the material was cDNA or gDNA derived from T cells, B-cell-depleted T cells, or PBMCs.

Study processing details: Quantification of nucleated cells was approximated via reference gene primer amplification. The assay was immunoSEQ multiplex PCR, and TCRdb's table has in-frame clones only and misses some. D and trimming come from the DNA, and the V and J calls and clone size come from that table. The sample yields fewer than 120,000 clones, 76% seen once. There are 15 residues in the CDR3. Germline values: CDR1 WSHSY, CDR2 SAAADI. V lost 4 bases and J 0 bases, leaving 11 bases between the germline ends. Sequences were obtained from peripheral blood. The receptor was isolated from a woman over 75 with acute or convalescent COVID-19. The gene calls are TRBV10-2 and TRBJ2-3; D is uncertain. The CDR3, as DNA: TGCGCCAGCAGTGGTTCCCTGCAGAGCACAGATACGCAGTATTTT. Translated, it gives CASSGSLQSTDTQYF.